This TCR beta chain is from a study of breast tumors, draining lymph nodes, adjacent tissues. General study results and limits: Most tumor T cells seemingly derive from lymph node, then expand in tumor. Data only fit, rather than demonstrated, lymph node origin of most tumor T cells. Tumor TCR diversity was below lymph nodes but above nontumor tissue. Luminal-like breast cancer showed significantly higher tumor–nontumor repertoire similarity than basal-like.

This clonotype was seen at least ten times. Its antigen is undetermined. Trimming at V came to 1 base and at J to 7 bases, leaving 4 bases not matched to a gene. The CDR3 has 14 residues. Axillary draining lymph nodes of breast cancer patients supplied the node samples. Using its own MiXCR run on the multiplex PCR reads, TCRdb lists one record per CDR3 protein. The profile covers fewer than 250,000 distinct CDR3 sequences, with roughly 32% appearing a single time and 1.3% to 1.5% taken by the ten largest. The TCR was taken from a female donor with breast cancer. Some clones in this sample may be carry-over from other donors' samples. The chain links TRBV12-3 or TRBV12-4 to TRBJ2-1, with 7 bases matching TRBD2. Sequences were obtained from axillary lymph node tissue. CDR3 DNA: TGTGCCAGCAGTTTAGATGGGGGAGGGAATGAGCAGTTCTTC. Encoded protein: CASSLDGGGNEQFF.